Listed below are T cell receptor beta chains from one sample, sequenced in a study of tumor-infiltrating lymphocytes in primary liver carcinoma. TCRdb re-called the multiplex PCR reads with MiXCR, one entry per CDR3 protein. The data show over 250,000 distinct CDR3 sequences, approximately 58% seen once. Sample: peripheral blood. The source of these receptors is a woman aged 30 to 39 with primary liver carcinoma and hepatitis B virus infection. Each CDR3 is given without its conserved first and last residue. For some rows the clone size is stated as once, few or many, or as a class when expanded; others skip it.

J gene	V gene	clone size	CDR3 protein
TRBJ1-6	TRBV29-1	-	SVAIDQNSPLH
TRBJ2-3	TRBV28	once	ASGGLGLFGDTQY
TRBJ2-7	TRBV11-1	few	VSSYGRDSYEHY
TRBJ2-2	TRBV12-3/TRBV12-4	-	ASSRGGSSTGELF
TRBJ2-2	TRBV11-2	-	ASSLASSWETRELF
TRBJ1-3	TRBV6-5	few	ASSSGTARSGNTIY
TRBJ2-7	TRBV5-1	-	ASSPDRVRSIDYEQY
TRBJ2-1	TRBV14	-	ASSRLNYNEQF
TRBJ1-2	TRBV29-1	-	SVEVMGGYT
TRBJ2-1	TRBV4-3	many	ASSQVRGLVTKNEQF